The TCR beta chain under discussion was sequenced for a study of vaccination effects on CD4 cells after COVID-19. Clones were sequenced by immunoSEQ multiplex PCR, and TCRdb holds only the in-frame ones, with some missing. The data contain more than 60,000 clones, around 74% of them singletons. Trimming pared 3 bases from V and 1 base from J, leaving 12 bases between. The CDR3 totals 14 residues. CDR1 is GTSNPN and CDR2 is SVGIG in the germline V gene (reference sequence). As for this clone: What it recognizes is unknown.

After more than 9 days in culture, the CD4+ T cells were isolated. Each participant was given two doses of one vaccine (BNT162b2 or mRNA-1273). The chain carries TRBV30 and TRBJ1-2; D is undetermined. The sequence came from a human donor who received a COVID-19 vaccine. This sample comprised CD4+ T cells from PBMCs cultured without peptide, obtained after COVID-19 vaccination. CDR3: CAWRPPGDNYGYTF. DNA for the CDR3: TGTGCCTGGAGACCCCCCGGGGATAACTATGGCTACACCTTC. Complete variable domain (other parts from reference TRBV30 and TRBJ1-2): SQTIHQWPATLVQPVGSPLSLECTVEGTSNPNLYWYRQAAGRGLQLLFYSVGIGQISSEVPQNLSASRPQDRQFILSSKKLLLSDSGFYLCAWRPPGDNYGYTFGSGTRLTVV.